Below, 18 T cell receptor beta chains from the same sample are listed, as sequenced in a study of early T cells in non-severe SARS-CoV-2 infection. TCRdb reprocessed the 5' RACE reads with MiXCR, giving one entry per CDR3 protein. The sample comprises around 71,000 distinct CDR3 sequences, roughly 15% of which are singletons, and 3% to 5% rests with the top ten. The input for sequencing was whole blood, taken at baseline. All receptors derive from an adult who was a healthcare worker with PCR-confirmed SARS-CoV-2 infection or an uninfected control (not recorded which).

This clonotype was counted between two and nine times. The chain uses TRBV29-1 and TRBJ1-1, with no clear D. Germline assignment: CDR1 SQVTM and CDR2 ANQGSEA. Deletions cut 6 bases from V and 2 bases from J, with 16 bases between. The CDR3 has 14 amino acids. The CDR3 is CSVAPMAANTEAFF. CDR3 DNA sequence: TGCAGCGTGGCCCCCATGGCGGCCAACACTGAAGCTTTCTTT.

The chain uses TRBV20-1 and TRBJ2-7, with 8 bases identical to TRBD1. This CDR3 has 14 residues. Per germline, CDR1 DFQATT and CDR2 SNEGSKA (reference sequence). The V and J ends lost 3 bases and 4 bases, in that order; junction bases with no gene match: 8. For the CDR3, the DNA is TGCAGTGCTAGGGACAGGGAAGGGATATACGAGCAGTACTTC. Residues: CSARDREGIYEQYF.

This clonotype was found many times. The chain uses TRBV10-2 and TRBJ2-5, with D uncertain. Trimming removed 10 bases at V and 5 bases at J, with 20 bases between. The CDR3 totals 14 residues. Germline V lookup: CDR1 WSHSY, CDR2 SAAADI. CDR3 amino acids: CATTAAAGSETQYF. DNA for the CDR3: TGCGCCACTACGGCGGCAGCTGGGTCGGAGACCCAGTACTTC.

The gene calls are TRBV7-2 and TRBJ2-4; no clear D. V lost 5 bases to trimming and J lost 0 bases, with 11 bases between them. The V gene's germline CDR1 is SGHTA and CDR2 FQGNSA. This CDR3 is built from 15 residues. The CDR3 DNA follows: TGTGCCAGCAGCCGAAGAGCGCCAGCCAAAAACATTCAGTACTTC. Translated, it gives CASSRRAPAKNIQYF.

This clonotype was observed a handful of times. This chain uses TRBV18 with TRBJ2-5; D is undetermined. Per germline, CDR1 KGHSH and CDR2 LQKENI. The CDR3 runs to 14 residues. V lost 3 bases, J lost 5 bases, and 13 bases lay in between. The CDR3 here is CASSPWTESETQYF. CDR3 nucleotides: TGTGCCAGCTCACCCTGGACGGAGTCGGAGACCCAGTACTTC.

By sample share, this clonotype is medium-sized. The gene calls are TRBV20-1 and TRBJ2-7, with 8 bases aligning to TRBD2. CDR1 DFQATT and CDR2 SNEGSKA come from the germline V gene (reference sequence). The CDR3 totals 15 residues. With V trimmed by 1 base and J by 0 bases, 5 bases remained unmatched. CDR3 loop: CSARGRTSRSYEQYF. The CDR3 nucleotides are TGCAGTGCTAGAGGAAGGACTAGCCGCTCCTACGAGCAGTACTTC.

The gene calls are TRBV6-1 and TRBJ1-1; no definite D call. Germline V CDR1 and CDR2: MNHNS, SASEGT. V lost 8 bases and J 7 bases, leaving 11 bases between the germline ends. CDR3 size: 11 residues. CDR3: CASASPIEAFF. CDR3 sequence (DNA): TGTGCCAGCGCGAGTCCGATTGAAGCTTTCTTT.

This clonotype was seen at least ten times. CDR3 DNA sequence: TGTGCCAGCAGTCGGGACAGGGGGCTGCCTGGGGCCAACGTCCTGACTTTC. Encoded protein: CASSRDRGLPGANVLTF. The gene calls are TRBV27 and TRBJ2-6; 12 bases fit TRBD1. CDR3 length: 17 amino acids. CDR1 is MNHEY and CDR2 is SMNVEV in the germline V gene (reference sequence). V shed 5 bases, J shed 2 bases, and the junction held 4 bases outside the gene matches.

This clonotype occurred many times. This chain uses TRBV4-1 with TRBJ2-3; D not resolved. The CDR3 has 15 amino acids. The V gene's germline CDR1 is MGHRA and CDR2 YSYEKL. Between the trimmed V and J ends, which lost 3 bases and 6 bases, there was a span of 16 bases. CDR3 sequence (DNA): TGCGCCAGCAGCCAGCCAGCCGGTTGGTTGGATACGCAGTATTTT. Its protein product is CASSQPAGWLDTQYF.

This clonotype was seen more than once but under ten times. The rearrangement joins TRBV20-1 to TRBJ2-5; D unresolved. The CDR3 is 13 amino acids. V dropped 6 bases and J dropped 3 bases, with 14 bases sitting between them. CDR1 and CDR2 (germline): DFQATT, SNEGSKA (reference sequence). CDR3 DNA sequence: TGCAGTGCCGCACCTGGCGTAGAAGAGACCCAGTACTTC. Translated: CSAAPGVEETQYF.

In this sample, this clonotype turned up many times. V is TRBV20-1 and J is TRBJ2-3; 7 bases line up with TRBD2. Germline assignment: CDR1 DFQATT and CDR2 SNEGSKA (reference sequence). CDR3 length equals 16 residues. Trimming cost V 0 bases and J 1 base; bases outside gene matches: 7. The CDR3 bases are TGCAGTGCTAGAGAGGTTGGAGCGGGACGCACAGATACGCAGTATTTT. It translates to CSAREVGAGRTDTQYF.

This clonotype was observed at least ten times. V is TRBV6-5 and J is TRBJ2-7; 10 bases match TRBD2. The germline CDR1 and CDR2 sequences are MNHEY and SVGAGI. Trimming at V came to 0 bases and at J to 6 bases, leaving 5 bases not matched to a gene. This CDR3 has 15 amino acids. Written as DNA, the CDR3 is TGTGCCAGCAGTTACTCGCTAGCGGGAGAAAGCGAGCAGTACTTC. Translating gives CASSYSLAGESEQYF.

This clonotype has ten or more counts. This chain uses TRBV7-9 with TRBJ2-7; D is uncertain. V was cut by 0 bases and J by 7 bases, with 7 bases left in between. The CDR3 covers 12 residues. The germline gives CDR1 SEHNR, CDR2 FQNEAQ (reference sequence). As DNA, the CDR3 is TGTGCCAGCAGCTTAGCAGGGCTGGAGCAGTACTTC. This translates into CASSLAGLEQYF. Filled out from reference TRBV7-9 and TRBJ2-7, the complete variable domain reads DTGVSQNPRHKITKRGQNVTFRCDPISEHNRLYWYRQTLGQGPEFLTYFQNEAQLEKSRLLSDRFSAERPKGSFSTLEIQRTEQGDSAMYLCASSLAGLEQYFGPGTRLTVT.

In its sample, this clonotype was seen many times. The chain is built from TRBV28 and TRBJ1-2; no definite D call. The germline V and J ends were trimmed by 2 bases and 2 bases, with 6 bases remaining between them. Germline CDR1 reads MDHEN; CDR2 reads SYDVKM. The CDR3 has 13 residues. CDR3 sequence (DNA): TGTGCCAGCAGTTTACAGGCGAACTATGGCTACACCTTC. Translated: CASSLQANYGYTF.

The chain uses TRBV28 and TRBJ2-3; D is ambiguous. The CDR3 has 11 amino acids. Germline V CDR1 and CDR2: MDHEN, SYDVKM. Trimming stripped 3 bases from V and 5 bases from J, with 3 bases between. CDR3 sequence (DNA): TGTGCCAGCAGTTTCAAAGATACGCAGTATTTT. Encoded protein: CASSFKDTQYF.

This chain joins TRBV11-2 and TRBJ2-2; 9 bases map to TRBD2. Germline assignment: CDR1 SGHAT and CDR2 FQNNGV. J lost 5 bases, V lost 0 bases, and 10 bases had no gene match. This CDR3 comprises 18 residues. CDR3: CASSLDRLAGTGTGELFF. CDR3 DNA sequence: TGTGCCAGCAGCTTAGATAGGCTAGCGGGGACGGGGACCGGGGAGCTGTTTTTT.

The CDR3 region has the DNA TGTGCCAGCCTTTCCGGGACAGGGGTCTACGAGCAGTACTTC. It encodes CASLSGTGVYEQYF. The chain recombines TRBV28 with TRBJ2-7; 10 bases are shared with TRBD1. Trimming removed 8 bases from V and 3 bases from J; junction bases left unmatched: 7. This CDR3 is 14 amino acids long. Germline V gene data show CDR1 as MDHEN and CDR2 as SYDVKM.

This clonotype was observed a few times. This sequence joins TRBV7-9 and TRBJ2-1, with TRBD2 matching over 9 bases. CDR3 length: 14 residues. V lost 5 bases and J lost 7; bases outside the gene matches: 6. Germline V CDR1 and CDR2: SEHNR, FQNEAQ (reference sequence). CDR3: CASSKGLAGNEQFF. In DNA form, the CDR3 reads TGTGCCAGCAGCAAGGGACTAGCTGGGAATGAGCAGTTCTTC.